A selection of T cell receptor beta chains follows, all from one sample in a study of CD8 T cells in Susac syndrome. TCRdb recomputed calls from the immunoSEQ multiplex PCR reads with MiXCR, one row per CDR3 protein. This sample carries some 250,000 distinct CDR3 sequences, almost 97% of them seen once, and the ten largest clones take about 0.094%. Sequencing was carried out using CD4+ T cells from PBMCs. The receptor set was obtained from a human donor with Susac syndrome. Both conserved end residues are part of each CDR3. The D gene is left open where the match is weak. Size is stated for part of the rows, as once, few or many counts, or as a class when the clone is expanded.

D	size	V	J	CDR3	DNA
-	-	TRBV7-2	TRBJ2-3	CASSLEVNSRYDTQYF	TGTGCCAGCAGCTTAGAGGTTAATTCTCGCTACGATACGCAGTATTTT
TRBD2	-	TRBV3-1	TRBJ2-5	CASSLPRGREGLETQYF	TGTGCCAGCAGCCTCCCTCGGGGACGGGAGGGCCTAGAGACCCAGTACTTC
-	-	TRBV29-1	TRBJ2-1	CSVELADEQFF	TGCAGCGTTGAATTGGCTGATGAGCAGTTCTTC
-	-	TRBV2	TRBJ2-7	CASSGASYEQYF	TGTGCCAGCAGTGGGGCCTCCTACGAGCAGTACTTC
TRBD1	-	TRBV30	TRBJ2-7	CAWSKGVQGSPDEQYF	TGTGCCTGGAGTAAAGGGGTACAGGGGTCCCCTGACGAGCAGTACTTC
TRBD1	-	TRBV20-1	TRBJ1-5	CSARGDRTNQPQHF	TGCAGTGCTAGGGGGGACAGGACCAATCAGCCCCAGCATTTT
-	-	TRBV14	TRBJ1-1	CASSQDTYPGNTEAFF	TGTGCCAGCAGCCAAGATACCTACCCCGGGAACACTGAAGCTTTCTTT
-	-	TRBV5-4	TRBJ2-5	CASSLAPYKYQETQYF	TGTGCCAGCAGCTTGGCCCCCTACAAGTACCAAGAGACCCAGTACTTC
-	few	TRBV11-1	TRBJ2-7	CASSYGQSSYEQYF	TGTGCCAGCAGCTATGGACAGAGCTCCTACGAGCAGTACTTC
-	-	TRBV20-1	TRBJ2-5	CSARDSGPRGETQYF	TGCAGTGCTAGAGATTCCGGGCCCAGAGGGGAGACCCAGTACTTC
-	-	TRBV20-1	TRBJ2-5	CSASPKETQYF	TGCAGTGCTAGTCCCAAAGAGACCCAGTACTTC
-	once	TRBV7-6	TRBJ2-7	CASSSPVGREQYF	TGTGCCAGCAGCTCCCCAGTGGGCCGGGAGCAGTACTTC
-	few	TRBV18	TRBJ1-1	CASSPSLNTEAFF	TGTGCCAGCTCGCCCTCACTGAACACTGAAGCTTTCTTT
TRBD1	-	TRBV11-2	TRBJ2-6	CASSHQGAGANVLTF	TGTGCCAGCAGCCACCAGGGGGCTGGGGCCAACGTCCTGACTTTC
-	-	TRBV9	TRBJ2-5	CASSVGRVLETQYF	TGTGCCAGCAGCGTAGGAAGAGTTCTGGAGACCCAGTACTTC
TRBD2	-	TRBV20-1	TRBJ2-7	CSATHAGLAATSSYEQYF	TGCAGTGCTACCCACGCCGGACTAGCGGCGACTTCCTCCTACGAGCAGTACTTC
-	-	TRBV7-9	TRBJ2-7	CASSRLPYEQYF	TGTGCCAGCAGCCGCCTCCCCTACGAGCAGTACTTC
-	-	TRBV21-1	TRBJ1-1	CASSDRHRKNTEAFF	TGTGCCAGCAGCGACCGACACCGGAAGAACACTGAAGCTTTCTTT
-	few	TRBV4-2	TRBJ1-2	CASSQAGYGYTF	TGTGCCAGCAGCCAAGCCGGCTATGGCTACACCTTC
-	-	TRBV5-1	TRBJ2-2	CASSSGLVTGELFF	TGCGCCAGCAGTTCCGGCCTAGTTACCGGGGAGCTGTTTTTT
TRBD2	-	TRBV20-1	TRBJ2-7	CSAEETSGGTYEQYF	TGCAGTGCTGAAGAGACTAGCGGGGGAACCTACGAGCAGTACTTC
-	-	TRBV5-6	TRBJ1-2	CASTLQGSYTF	TGTGCCAGCACCTTACAGGGCAGCTACACCTTC